This T cell receptor (beta chain) was recorded in a study of shared clonotypes between healthy human individuals. Study results and limitations: The sharing of 4.5% to 6.5% of naive CD4 clonotypes was seen across a handful of donors.

A word on this clone: Its antigen is not identified.

Data came from immunoSEQ multiplex PCR; TCRdb stores just in-frame clones and leaves some out. In the table there are over 700,000 clones, 72% of which are singletons. The sequenced sample was memory CD4+ T cells sorted from blood. The sample's subset: CD45RA-negative fraction. The clonotype was recovered from a woman aged 25 to 45 in good health.

CDR3 sequence: CASSGGATSGLASEQFF. Written as DNA, the CDR3 is TGTGCCAGCAGTGGGGGGGCCACTAGCGGGCTCGCCAGTGAGCAGTTCTTC. The chain links TRBV28 to TRBJ2-1; TRBD2 agrees at 9 bases. Trimming took 5 bases from V and 9 from J; bases not matched to a gene: 17. The CDR3 contains 17 residues. The germline V gene has CDR1 MDHEN and CDR2 SYDVKM.